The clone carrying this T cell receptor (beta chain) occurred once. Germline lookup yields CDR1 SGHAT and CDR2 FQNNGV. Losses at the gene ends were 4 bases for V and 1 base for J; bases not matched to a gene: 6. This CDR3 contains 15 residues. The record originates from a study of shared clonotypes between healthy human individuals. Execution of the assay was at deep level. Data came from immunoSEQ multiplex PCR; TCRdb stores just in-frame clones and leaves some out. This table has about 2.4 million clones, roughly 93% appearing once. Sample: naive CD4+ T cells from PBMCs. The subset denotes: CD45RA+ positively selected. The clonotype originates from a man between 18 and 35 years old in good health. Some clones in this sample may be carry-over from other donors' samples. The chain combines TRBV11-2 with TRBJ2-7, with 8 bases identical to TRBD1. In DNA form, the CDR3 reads TGTGCCAGCAGCTCCCCCAACAGGGGGTCCTACGAGCAGTACTTC. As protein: CASSSPNRGSYEQYF.